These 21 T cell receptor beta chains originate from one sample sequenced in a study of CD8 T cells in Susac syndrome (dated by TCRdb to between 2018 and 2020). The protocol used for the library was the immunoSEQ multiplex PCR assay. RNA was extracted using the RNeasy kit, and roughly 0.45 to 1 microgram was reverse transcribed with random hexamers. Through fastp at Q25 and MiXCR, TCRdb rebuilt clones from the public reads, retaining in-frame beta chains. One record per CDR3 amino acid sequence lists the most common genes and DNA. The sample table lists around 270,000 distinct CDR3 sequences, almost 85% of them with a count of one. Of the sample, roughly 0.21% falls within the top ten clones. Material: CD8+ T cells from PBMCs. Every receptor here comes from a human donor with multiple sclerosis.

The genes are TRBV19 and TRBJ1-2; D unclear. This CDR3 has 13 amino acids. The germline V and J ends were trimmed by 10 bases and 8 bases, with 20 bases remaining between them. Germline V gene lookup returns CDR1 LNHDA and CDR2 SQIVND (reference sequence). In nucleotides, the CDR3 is TGTGCCACCCTCGGGTCCGGGGTTGGCGGCTACACCTTC. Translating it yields CATLGSGVGGYTF.

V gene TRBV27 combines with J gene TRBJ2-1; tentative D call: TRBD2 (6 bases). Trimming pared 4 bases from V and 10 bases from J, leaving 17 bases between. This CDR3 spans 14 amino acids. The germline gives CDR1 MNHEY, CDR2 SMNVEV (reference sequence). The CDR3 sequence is CASSWGTPGLEQFF. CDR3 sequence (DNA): TGTGCCAGCAGTTGGGGAACACCGGGACTCGAGCAGTTCTTC.

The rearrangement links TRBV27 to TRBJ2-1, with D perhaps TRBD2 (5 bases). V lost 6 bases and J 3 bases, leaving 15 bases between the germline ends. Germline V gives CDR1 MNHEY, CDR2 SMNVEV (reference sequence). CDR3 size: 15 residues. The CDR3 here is CASRPDPTSYNEQFF. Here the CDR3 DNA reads TGTGCCAGCAGACCGGACCCCACTAGCTACAATGAGCAGTTCTTC.

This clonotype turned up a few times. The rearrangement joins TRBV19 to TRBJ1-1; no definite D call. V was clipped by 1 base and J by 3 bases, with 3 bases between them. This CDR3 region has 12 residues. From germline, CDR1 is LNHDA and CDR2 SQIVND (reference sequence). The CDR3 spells CASSIAHTEAFF. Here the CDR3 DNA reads TGTGCCAGTAGTATAGCCCACACTGAAGCTTTCTTT.

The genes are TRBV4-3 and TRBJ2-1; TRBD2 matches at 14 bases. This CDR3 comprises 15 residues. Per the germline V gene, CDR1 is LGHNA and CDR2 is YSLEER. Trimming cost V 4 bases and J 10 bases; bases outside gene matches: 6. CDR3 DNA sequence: TGCGCCAGCAGCCTGACTAGCGGGAGGGGCCGGGAGCAGTTCTTC. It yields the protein CASSLTSGRGREQFF.

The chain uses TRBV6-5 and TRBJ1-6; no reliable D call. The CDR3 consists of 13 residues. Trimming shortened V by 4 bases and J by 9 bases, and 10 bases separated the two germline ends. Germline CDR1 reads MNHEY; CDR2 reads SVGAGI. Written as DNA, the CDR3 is TGTGCCAGCAGTTCCCGTGAGGGTTCACCCCTCCACTTT. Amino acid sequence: CASSSREGSPLHF.

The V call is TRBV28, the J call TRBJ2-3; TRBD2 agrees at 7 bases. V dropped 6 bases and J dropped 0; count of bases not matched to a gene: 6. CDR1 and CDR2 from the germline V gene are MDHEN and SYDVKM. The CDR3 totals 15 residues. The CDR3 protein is CASRASGSSTDTQYF. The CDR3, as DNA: TGTGCCAGCAGAGCTAGCGGCTCTAGCACAGATACGCAGTATTTT. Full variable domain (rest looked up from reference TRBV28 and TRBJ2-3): DVKVTQSSRYLVKRTGEKVFLECVQDMDHENMFWYRQDPGLGLRLIYFSYDVKMKEKGDIPEGYSVSREKKERFSLILESASTNQTSMYLCASRASGSSTDTQYFGPGTRLTVL.

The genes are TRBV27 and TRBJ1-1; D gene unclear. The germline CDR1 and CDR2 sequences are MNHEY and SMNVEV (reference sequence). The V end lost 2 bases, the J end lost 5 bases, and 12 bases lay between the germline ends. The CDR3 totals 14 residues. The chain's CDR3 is CASSLGVTMTEAFF. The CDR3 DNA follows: TGTGCCAGCAGTTTAGGGGTCACCATGACTGAAGCTTTCTTT.

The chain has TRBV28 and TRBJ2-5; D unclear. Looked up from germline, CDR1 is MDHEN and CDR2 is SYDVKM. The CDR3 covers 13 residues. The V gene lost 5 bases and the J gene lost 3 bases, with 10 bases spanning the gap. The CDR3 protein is CASSRRVEETQYF. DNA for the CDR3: TGTGCCAGCAGTCGACGGGTCGAAGAGACCCAGTACTTC.

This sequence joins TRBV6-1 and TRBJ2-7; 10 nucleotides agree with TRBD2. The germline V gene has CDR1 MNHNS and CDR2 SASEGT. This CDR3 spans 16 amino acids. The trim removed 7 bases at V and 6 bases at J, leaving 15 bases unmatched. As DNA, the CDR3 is TGTGCCAGCATATATATACCTAGCGGGAGAATAGGCGAGCAGTACTTC. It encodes CASIYIPSGRIGEQYF.

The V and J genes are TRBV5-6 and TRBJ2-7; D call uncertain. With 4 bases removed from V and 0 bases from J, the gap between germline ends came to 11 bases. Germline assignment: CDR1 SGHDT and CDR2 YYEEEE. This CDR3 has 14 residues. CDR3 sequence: CASSTGLLSYEQYF. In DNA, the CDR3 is TGTGCCAGCAGCACGGGTCTCCTCTCCTACGAGCAGTACTTC.

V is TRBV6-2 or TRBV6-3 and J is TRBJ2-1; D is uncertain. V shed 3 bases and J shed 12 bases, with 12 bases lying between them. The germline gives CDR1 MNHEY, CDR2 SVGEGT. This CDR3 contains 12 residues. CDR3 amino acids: CASSYSLVGQFF. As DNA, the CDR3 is TGTGCCAGCAGTTATTCGCTAGTTGGGCAGTTCTTC.

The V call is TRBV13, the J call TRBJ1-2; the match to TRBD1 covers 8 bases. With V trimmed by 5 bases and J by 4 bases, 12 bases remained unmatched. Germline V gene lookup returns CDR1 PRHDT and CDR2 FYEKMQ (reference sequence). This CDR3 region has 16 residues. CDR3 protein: CASSLAHRGDFYGYTF. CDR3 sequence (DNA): TGTGCCAGCAGCCTAGCCCACAGGGGGGATTTCTATGGCTACACCTTC.

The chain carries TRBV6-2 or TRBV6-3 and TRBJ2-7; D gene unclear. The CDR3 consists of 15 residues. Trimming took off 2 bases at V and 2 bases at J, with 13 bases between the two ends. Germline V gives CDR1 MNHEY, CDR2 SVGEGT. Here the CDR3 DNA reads TGTGCCAGCAGTTACGCTATCCCCAGCACCTACGAGCAGTACTTC. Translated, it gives CASSYAIPSTYEQYF.

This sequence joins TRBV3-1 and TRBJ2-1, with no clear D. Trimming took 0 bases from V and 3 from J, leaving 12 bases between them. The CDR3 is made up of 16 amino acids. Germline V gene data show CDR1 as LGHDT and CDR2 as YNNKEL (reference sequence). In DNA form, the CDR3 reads TGTGCCAGCAGCCAAGACCTAGGCGGAATCTACAATGAGCAGTTCTTC. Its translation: CASSQDLGGIYNEQFF.

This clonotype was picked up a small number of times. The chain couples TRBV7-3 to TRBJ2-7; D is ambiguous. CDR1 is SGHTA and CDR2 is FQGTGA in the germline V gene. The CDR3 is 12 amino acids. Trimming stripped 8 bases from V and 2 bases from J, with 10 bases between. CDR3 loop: CASGTGTYEQYF. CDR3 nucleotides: TGTGCCAGCGGTACGGGCACCTACGAGCAGTACTTC.

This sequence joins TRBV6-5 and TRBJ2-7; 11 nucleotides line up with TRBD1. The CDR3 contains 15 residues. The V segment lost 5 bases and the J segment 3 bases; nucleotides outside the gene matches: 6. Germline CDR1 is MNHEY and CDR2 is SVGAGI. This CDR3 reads CASSQAGTGGYEQYF. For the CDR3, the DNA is TGTGCCAGCAGTCAGGCCGGGACAGGGGGCTACGAGCAGTACTTC.

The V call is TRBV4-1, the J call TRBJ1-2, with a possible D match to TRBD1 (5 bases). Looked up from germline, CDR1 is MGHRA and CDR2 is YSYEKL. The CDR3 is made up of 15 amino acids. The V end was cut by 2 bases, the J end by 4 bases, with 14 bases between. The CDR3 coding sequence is TGCGCCAGCAGCCAAACCGCCGGGGCGGCCTATGGCTACACCTTC. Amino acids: CASSQTAGAAYGYTF.

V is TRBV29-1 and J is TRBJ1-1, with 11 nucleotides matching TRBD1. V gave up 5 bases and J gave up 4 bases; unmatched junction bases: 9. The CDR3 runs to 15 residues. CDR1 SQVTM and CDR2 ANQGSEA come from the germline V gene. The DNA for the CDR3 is TGCAGCGTTTCGGACAGGGGGCTGTCGGGCACTGAAGCTTTCTTT. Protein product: CSVSDRGLSGTEAFF. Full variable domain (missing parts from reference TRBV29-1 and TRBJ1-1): SAVISQKPSRDICQRGTSLTIQCQVDSQVTMMFWYRQQPGQSLTLIATANQGSEATYESGFVIDKFPISRPNLTFSTLTVSNMSPEDSSIYLCSVSDRGLSGTEAFFGQGTRLTVV.

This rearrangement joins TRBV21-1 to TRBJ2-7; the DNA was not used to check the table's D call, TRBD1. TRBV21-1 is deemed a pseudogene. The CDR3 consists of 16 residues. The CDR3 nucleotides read TGTGCCAGCGGACAGGAAATTGATCCTAGCTCCTACGAGCAGTACTTC. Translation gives CASGQEIDPSSYEQYF.

Here the CDR3 DNA reads TGTGCCAGCAGTTTCCTTACCGGGACGGCTTCCTACGAGCAGTACTTC. It yields the protein CASSFLTGTASYEQYF. V and J are TRBV27 and TRBJ2-7; either TRBD1 or TRBD2 may supply D (5 bases each). Germline V gives CDR1 MNHEY, CDR2 SMNVEV (reference sequence). Trimming pared 3 bases from V and 1 base from J, leaving 16 bases between. This CDR3 is 16 amino acids long.